Below, 12 T cell receptor beta chains from the same sample are listed, as sequenced in a study of tumor-infiltrating lymphocytes in localized non-small cell lung cancer. Profiling relied on immunoSEQ multiplex PCR, and the TCRdb table lists in-frame clones only, not all of them. The sample has 9,300 or so clones; 60% to 80% are singletons. Sequencing was performed on uninvolved lung tissue not adjacent to the tumor. The receptors derive from a human donor with non-small cell lung cancer.

V is TRBV5-8 and J is TRBJ2-7, with D uncertain. V lost 4 bases to trimming and J lost 4 bases, with 24 bases between them. This CDR3 region has 17 residues. From germline, CDR1 is SGHTS and CDR2 YDEGEE. The CDR3 protein is CASSPTATTAFPYEQYF. In DNA form, the CDR3 reads TGTGCCAGCAGCCCTACCGCAACAACAGCGTTTCCTTACGAGCAGTACTTC.

Sample share makes this clone medium-sized. The V gene is TRBV9, the J gene TRBJ2-7, with TRBD1 matching 9 bases. Unmatched junction bases numbered 9, after V lost 4 bases and J lost 4 bases. CDR1 is SGDLS, CDR2 YYNGEE, per germline. The CDR3 is 15 residues long. CDR3 in DNA: TGTGCCAGCAGCCCCACCGGGACAGGGAGGTACGAGCAGTACTTC. It is translated as CASSPTGTGRYEQYF.

This chain links TRBV10-3 with TRBJ2-4, with 12 nucleotides matching TRBD2. The trim removed 4 bases at V and 3 bases at J, leaving 7 bases unmatched. In germline, CDR1 is ENHRY, CDR2 SYGVKD. This CDR3 has 17 residues. The chain's CDR3 is CAISGQTSGSGKNIQYF. The DNA for the CDR3 is TGTGCCATCAGTGGCCAGACTAGCGGGAGCGGCAAAAACATTCAGTACTTC.

A single count supports this clone. The gene calls are TRBV19 and TRBJ2-3, with D possibly matching TRBD2 (6 bases). Germline CDR1 reads LNHDA; CDR2 reads SQIVND (reference sequence). The length of the CDR3 is 14 residues. Trimming left V 1 base short and J 2 bases short, with 7 bases between. The CDR3 DNA follows: TGTGCCAGTAGTATAGCGGGAGTCACAGATACGCAGTATTTT. Encoded protein: CASSIAGVTDTQYF.

For this clone: The sample contains more than one DNA sequence encoding this CDR3. The rearrangement uses TRBV28 and TRBJ2-7, with D perhaps matching TRBD2 (5 bases). Germline CDR1 reads MDHEN; CDR2 reads SYDVKM. With 1 base removed from V and 2 bases from J, the gap between germline ends came to 6 bases. The CDR3 runs 13 residues. CDR3 bases: TGTGCCAGCAGTTTATCCGGGGCCTACGAGCAGTACTTC. Translating it yields CASSLSGAYEQYF. Full variable domain (outside the CDR3, taken from reference TRBV28 and TRBJ2-7): DVKVTQSSRYLVKRTGEKVFLECVQDMDHENMFWYRQDPGLGLRLIYFSYDVKMKEKGDIPEGYSVSREKKERFSLILESASTNQTSMYLCASSLSGAYEQYFGPGTRLTVT.

This clone has just one count. The chain links TRBV9 to TRBJ2-1; no firm D call. With 0 bases removed from V and 2 bases from J, the gap between germline ends came to 12 bases. Looked up from germline, CDR1 is SGDLS and CDR2 is YYNGEE. This CDR3 contains 16 residues. The DNA for the CDR3 is TGTGCCAGCAGCGTAGGCAGCGAACGCCCCTACAATGAGCAGTTCTTC. Translating it yields CASSVGSERPYNEQFF.

The chain has TRBV6-5 and TRBJ2-1; D not certain. This CDR3 is 14 amino acids long. In germline, CDR1 is MNHEY, CDR2 SVGAGI. The V gene lost 1 base and the J gene lost 4 bases, with 8 bases spanning the gap. The CDR3 protein is CASSYLHEYNEQFF. The CDR3 coding sequence is TGTGCCAGCAGTTACTTGCACGAATACAATGAGCAGTTCTTC.

A single count supports this clone. The CDR3 spells CASSVDLGTQETQYF. CDR3 nucleotide sequence: TGTGCCAGCAGCGTAGATCTGGGAACACAAGAGACCCAGTACTTC. V is TRBV9 and J is TRBJ2-5, with D unclear. The CDR3 totals 15 residues. Trimming left V 0 bases short and J 2 bases short, with 11 bases between. CDR1 SGDLS and CDR2 YYNGEE come from the germline V gene.

The V call is TRBV25-1, the J call TRBJ1-1; D call uncertain. Germline V gene data show CDR1 as MGHDK and CDR2 as SYGVNS. Trimming left V 1 base short and J 3 bases short, with 15 bases between. The CDR3 has 16 residues. CDR3 residues: CASSESITPRYTEAFF. CDR3 sequence (DNA): TGTGCCAGCAGTGAATCAATCACACCCAGGTACACTGAAGCTTTCTTT.

The rearrangement uses TRBV27 and TRBJ2-7, with D maybe TRBD2 (5 bases). The CDR3 extends over 15 amino acids. V was clipped by 3 bases and J by 1 base, with 13 bases between them. The germline V gene encodes CDR1 MNHEY and CDR2 SMNVEV (reference sequence). DNA of the CDR3: TGTGCCAGCAGTTTGGGAGCCGGCAAATCCTACGAGCAGTACTTC. Protein product: CASSLGAGKSYEQYF.

The CDR3 sequence: CASSTQLAGDDEQYF. CDR3 nucleotides: TGTGCCAGCAGCACTCAACTAGCGGGAGATGACGAGCAGTACTTC. The chain links TRBV7-6 to TRBJ2-7; 11 bases match TRBD2. This CDR3 has 15 residues. Losses at the gene ends were 5 bases for V and 5 bases for J; bases not matched to a gene: 8. From germline, CDR1 is SGHVS and CDR2 FNYEAQ.

The chain couples TRBV10-2 to TRBJ2-7, with a weak D call TRBD1 (6 bases). The CDR3 has 11 residues. V was pared by 6 bases and J by 10 bases, with 13 bases between. From germline, CDR1 is WSHSY and CDR2 SAAADI. CDR3 residues: CASRATDRQYF. The DNA for the CDR3 is TGCGCCAGCAGAGCTACGGACAGACAGTACTTC.